These 2 T cell receptor beta chains originate from one sample sequenced in a study of control samples from healthy donors and cancer patients. Clones were sequenced by immunoSEQ multiplex PCR, and TCRdb holds only the in-frame ones, with some missing. The sample lists about 170,000 clones, about 87% occurring once. Sequenced material: blood. The receptors shown here come from a man aged 25-45 years in good health.

The rearrangement joins TRBV10-3 to TRBJ1-1; D gene uncertain. Germline V gene sequence: CDR1 ENHRY, CDR2 SYGVKD. Trimming stripped 6 bases from V and 0 bases from J, with 14 bases between. The CDR3 loop spans 15 amino acids. Here the CDR3 DNA reads TGTGCCATCAGAAACCCCTCTATTATGAACACTGAAGCTTTCTTT. As protein: CAIRNPSIMNTEAFF.

In regard to this clone: Relative to the germline gene, one junction end is altered; a read error may explain this. V is TRBV5-1 and J is TRBJ2-2; possible D gene TRBD1, 5 bases. The CDR3 is 15 amino acids. CDR1 is SGHRS and CDR2 is YFSETQ in the germline V gene. This chain's CDR3 is CASRLKTDNTGELFF. The CDR3 bases are TGCGCCAGCCGCTTAAAGACAGATAACACCGGGGAGCTGTTTTTT.